The source of this T cell receptor (beta chain) is a study of shared clonotypes between healthy human individuals. Overall study: Serving as donors were two women and three men, whose ages spanned 18 to 49. Donors had three CD4 naive, three CD4 memory, two CD8 naive and one CD8 memory plate apiece.

The ends lost 5 bases at V and 2 bases at J; junction bases unmatched: 9. CDR1 LGHNA and CDR2 YNFKEQ come from the germline V gene. The length of the CDR3 is 16 residues. Investigators divided CD4+ cells into CD45RA+ naive and CD45RA-negative memory subsets. Deep was the level used in running the assay. Some clones are missing from TCRdb's copy, which holds only in-frame ones; the method was immunoSEQ multiplex PCR. The sample includes approximately 2,000,000 clones, 85% to 95% of them seen just once. The sequencing input was naive CD4+ T cells from PBMCs. Subset denoted: CD45RA+ positively selected. The genes are TRBV4-2 and TRBJ1-2; 9 bases line up with TRBD1. The sequence was collected from a man younger than 30 in good health. Some clones in this sample may be carry-over from other donors' samples. The CDR3 DNA is TGTGCCAGCAGCAGGACAGGGGATTGGTACAACTATGGCTACACCTTC. Protein: CASSRTGDWYNYGYTF.